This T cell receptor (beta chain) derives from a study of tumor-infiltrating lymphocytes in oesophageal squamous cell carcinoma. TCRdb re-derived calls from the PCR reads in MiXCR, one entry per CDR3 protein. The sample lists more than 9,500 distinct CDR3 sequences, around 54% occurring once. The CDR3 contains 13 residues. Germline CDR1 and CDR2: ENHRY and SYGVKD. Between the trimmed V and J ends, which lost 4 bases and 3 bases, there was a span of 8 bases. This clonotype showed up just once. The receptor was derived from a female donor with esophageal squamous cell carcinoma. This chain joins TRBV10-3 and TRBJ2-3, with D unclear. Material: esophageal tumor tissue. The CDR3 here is CAISASRTDTQYF. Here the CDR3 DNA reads TGTGCCATCAGTGCGAGCCGGACAGATACGCAGTATTTT.